This T cell receptor beta chain was documented in a study of OX40 agonist ivuxolimab in advanced cancers. The protocol was immunoSEQ multiplex PCR, while the TCRdb copy is restricted to in-frame clones and leaves out a portion. This table has around 92,000 clones, roughly 80% appearing once. The study, taken as a whole, reports: Clonal expansion by week 6 occurred in CD4+ and CD8+ blood T cells (at 0.1 to 3.0 mg/kg).

Note on this clone: Its antigen is undetermined.

V was shortened by 0 bases and J by 7 bases, with 9 bases between the two germline ends. In germline, CDR1 is PRHDT, CDR2 FYEKMQ (reference sequence). This CDR3 spans 13 amino acids. The chain joins TRBV13 to TRBJ1-1; D may be TRBD1 (6 bases). The sequencing here drew on CD4+ or CD8+ T cells sorted from blood, taken in a trial of the OX40 agonist ivuxolimab. This clonotype was obtained from an adult with an advanced solid tumor such as melanoma, head and neck, liver or kidney cancer. The CDR3 nucleotides read TGTGCCAGCAGCTTAGGCCAGGGGAGTGAAGCTTTCTTT. Translation gives CASSLGQGSEAFF.